This is a list of T cell receptor beta chains from one sample in a study of T-cell reconstitution after alpha-beta-depleted transplantation in children. Using its own MiXCR run on the PCR reads, TCRdb lists one record per CDR3 protein. The table lists around 490,000 distinct CDR3 sequences, roughly 10% of them singletons. Sequenced here: PBMCs, mostly from graft donor cells, sampled 180 days after TCRalphabeta/CD19-depleted stem cell transplant. These receptors originate from a female patient aged 2 to 10 who had a stem cell transplant for aplastic anemia, so the T cells may come from the graft donor. The CDR3 runs from the conserved cysteine through the conserved F or W. Fields, in order: CDR3 length, D gene, clone size, J gene, V gene, CDR3 protein, CDR3 DNA. A D gene is named only where the DNA matches it firmly. Only some rows state a clone size, as once, few, many or a class for expanded clones.

14 | - | - | TRBJ2-5 | TRBV6-5 | CASSYPDSQETQYF | TGTGCCAGCAGTTATCCGGACAGCCAAGAGACCCAGTACTTC
19 | TRBD1 | - | TRBJ2-1 | TRBV29-1 | CSVALSLFGTGSSYNQQFF | TGCAGCGTTGCCCTTTCCCTCTTCGGGACAGGGAGCTCCTACAATCAGCAGTTCTTC
16 | TRBD1 | few | TRBJ2-1 | TRBV29-1 | CSVVSGTESSYNEQFF | TGCAGCGTTGTTTCCGGGACAGAAAGCTCCTACAATGAGCAGTTCTTC
13 | - | few | TRBJ1-5 | TRBV19 | CASSFPGTPTQHF | TGTGCCAGTAGTTTCCCCGGGACCCCGACCCAGCATTTT
16 | TRBD2 | few | TRBJ2-1 | TRBV6-2/TRBV6-3 | CASSYGKLAAYNEQFF | TGTGCCAGCAGTTATGGGAAGCTAGCGGCATACAATGAGCAGTTCTTC
16 | TRBD1 | few | TRBJ1-1 | TRBV7-9 | CASSQGQLKGNTEAFF | TGTGCCAGCAGCCAGGGACAGCTAAAGGGGAACACTGAAGCTTTCTTT
18 | - | few | TRBJ2-1 | TRBV19 | CASSVGQGPRGGYNEQFF | TGTGCCAGCTCCGTTGGACAGGGCCCTCGGGGGGGCTACAATGAGCAGTTCTTC
15 | - | many | TRBJ2-7 | TRBV5-1 | CASSLMASALREQYF | TGCGCCAGCAGCTTGATGGCTAGCGCTCTTCGGGAGCAGTACTTC
16 | TRBD2 | many | TRBJ2-7 | TRBV12-3/TRBV12-4 | CASSTRSGRGTYEQYF | TGTGCCAGCAGTACAAGAAGCGGGAGAGGAACCTACGAGCAGTACTTC
14 | - | - | TRBJ2-7 | TRBV6-2/TRBV6-3 | CASSYSTLSYEQYF | TGTGCCAGCAGTTACTCGACCCTCTCCTACGAGCAGTACTTC
14 | TRBD2 | - | TRBJ2-1 | TRBV5-1 | CASSPPGLAALGFF | TGCGCCAGCAGCCCTCCGGGACTAGCGGCACTGGGGTTCTTC
15 | TRBD1 | - | TRBJ1-4 | TRBV18 | CASSPNRGGNEKLFF | TGTGCCAGCTCCCCTAACAGGGGCGGGAATGAAAAACTGTTTTTT
17 | TRBD1 | - | TRBJ2-6 | TRBV27 | CASSPGQGATGANVLTF | TGTGCCAGCAGTCCCGGACAGGGGGCGACTGGGGCCAACGTCCTGACTTTC
13 | - | few | TRBJ2-3 | TRBV18 | CASSQRMGDTQYF | TGTGCCAGCTCGCAACGGATGGGAGATACGCAGTATTTT
17 | - | many | TRBJ2-3 | TRBV4-3 | CASSQALAPAAADTQYF | TGCGCCAGCAGCCAAGCCCTAGCGCCTGCTGCGGCAGATACGCAGTATTTT
15 | TRBD2 | few | TRBJ2-3 | TRBV20-1 | CSATRTSGSTDTQYF | TGCAGTGCGACCCGGACTAGCGGGAGCACAGATACGCAGTATTTT
15 | - | - | TRBJ2-2 | TRBV3-1 | CASSVDVTNTGELFF | TGTGCCAGCAGCGTGGACGTCACGAACACCGGGGAGCTGTTTTTT
14 | - | few | TRBJ2-7 | TRBV7-2 | CASSLGPHQDEQYF | TGTGCCAGCAGCTTAGGTCCCCACCAGGACGAGCAGTACTTC
16 | - | few | TRBJ2-7 | TRBV28 | CASSQTTTGRSYEQYF | TGTGCCAGCAGCCAAACGACAACGGGCCGCTCCTACGAGCAGTACTTC
14 | TRBD2 | - | TRBJ2-7 | TRBV6-1 | CASSRLAGYYEQYF | TGTGCCAGCAGCAGACTAGCGGGCTACTACGAGCAGTACTTC
15 | TRBD1 | many | TRBJ1-1 | TRBV5-1 | CASSVGTVVISEAFF | TGCGCCAGCAGCGTCGGGACAGTTGTAATCTCTGAAGCTTTCTTT
21 | TRBD2 | few | TRBJ2-1 | TRBV14 | CASSQDWGLAGWVASYNEQFF | TGTGCCAGCAGCCAAGATTGGGGACTAGCGGGATGGGTCGCCTCCTACAATGAGCAGTTCTTC
13 | - | many | TRBJ1-6 | TRBV10-3 | CAIRRRDNSPLHF | TGTGCCATCCGGAGGCGAGATAATTCACCCCTCCACTTT
14 | - | few | TRBJ1-1 | TRBV12-3/TRBV12-4 | CASSLTGSGTEAFF | TGTGCCAGCAGCTTAACAGGATCCGGGACTGAAGCTTTCTTT
14 | - | few | TRBJ2-7 | TRBV12-3/TRBV12-4 | CASSLLMGAYEQYF | TGTGCCAGCAGCCTCTTGATGGGGGCCTACGAGCAGTACTTC
9 | - | few | TRBJ1-2 | TRBV29-1 | CSVGGAPAF | TGCAGCGTTGGGGGGGCTCCGGCCTTC
15 | TRBD1 | - | TRBJ2-1 | TRBV4-2 | CASSYRDRDNNEQFF | TGTGCCAGCAGCTACCGGGACAGGGATAACAATGAGCAGTTCTTC
15 | - | few | TRBJ2-1 | TRBV9 | CASSVGGIGGDEQFF | TGTGCCAGCAGCGTTGGGGGGATTGGTGGCGATGAGCAGTTCTTC
16 | - | few | TRBJ2-1 | TRBV27 | CASSFTGPLAYNEQFF | TGTGCCAGCAGTTTCACGGGGCCACTCGCCTACAATGAGCAGTTCTTC
13 | - | few | TRBJ2-2 | TRBV7-2 | CASSPGYTGELFF | TGTGCCAGCAGCCCAGGGTATACCGGGGAGCTGTTTTTT
14 | - | - | TRBJ1-1 | TRBV12-3/TRBV12-4 | CASIRREGRTEAFF | TGTGCCAGCATCCGCAGGGAGGGACGAACTGAAGCTTTCTTT
13 | TRBD1 | - | TRBJ1-1 | TRBV20-1 | CSAGDRVNTEAFF | TGCAGTGCGGGGGACAGGGTGAACACTGAAGCTTTCTTT
14 | TRBD1 | - | TRBJ1-4 | TRBV6-5 | CASRRDRGNEKLFF | TGTGCCAGCAGAAGGGACAGGGGGAACGAAAAACTGTTTTTT
14 | TRBD2 | few | TRBJ2-3 | TRBV20-1 | CSAATSGRWDTQYF | TGCAGTGCTGCGACTAGCGGGAGGTGGGATACGCAGTATTTT
16 | TRBD1 | - | TRBJ1-1 | TRBV12-3/TRBV12-4 | CASSPRGGQLNTEAFF | TGTGCCAGCAGTCCCAGGGGGGGACAACTGAACACTGAAGCTTTCTTT
12 | - | - | TRBJ2-1 | TRBV29-1 | CSDSGYYNEQFF | TGCAGCGATAGCGGCTACTACAATGAGCAGTTCTTC
13 | TRBD2 | many | TRBJ2-4 | TRBV12-3/TRBV12-4 | CASSPVGGNIQYF | TGTGCCAGCAGTCCTGTGGGGGGGAACATTCAGTACTTC
12 | - | few | TRBJ1-5 | TRBV29-1 | CSVGQGNQPQHF | TGCAGCGTTGGACAGGGCAATCAGCCCCAGCATTTT
18 | TRBD1 | - | TRBJ1-5 | TRBV6-2/TRBV6-3 | CASSPRDRGRNSNQPQHF | TGTGCCAGCAGCCCCCGGGACAGGGGCCGTAATAGCAATCAGCCCCAGCATTTT
14 | - | few | TRBJ2-1 | TRBV12-3/TRBV12-4 | CASSTPYRNNEQFF | TGTGCCAGCAGCACCCCGTACAGGAACAATGAGCAGTTCTTC
17 | - | - | TRBJ1-5 | TRBV6-5 | CASSSGHPLYSNQPQHF | TGTGCCAGCAGTTCGGGACACCCATTGTATAGCAATCAGCCCCAGCATTTT
15 | - | few | TRBJ1-4 | TRBV10-3 | CAISEGRTTNEKLFF | TGTGCCATCAGTGAGGGACGGACAACTAATGAAAAACTGTTTTTT
16 | - | - | TRBJ2-7 | TRBV3-1 | CASSLGQLIPSYEQYF | TGTGCCAGCAGCCTGGGACAACTCATACCTTCCTACGAGCAGTACTTC
15 | - | few | TRBJ1-2 | TRBV28 | CASSLDNRRGYGYTF | TGTGCCAGCAGTCTAGATAACAGGAGGGGCTATGGCTACACCTTC